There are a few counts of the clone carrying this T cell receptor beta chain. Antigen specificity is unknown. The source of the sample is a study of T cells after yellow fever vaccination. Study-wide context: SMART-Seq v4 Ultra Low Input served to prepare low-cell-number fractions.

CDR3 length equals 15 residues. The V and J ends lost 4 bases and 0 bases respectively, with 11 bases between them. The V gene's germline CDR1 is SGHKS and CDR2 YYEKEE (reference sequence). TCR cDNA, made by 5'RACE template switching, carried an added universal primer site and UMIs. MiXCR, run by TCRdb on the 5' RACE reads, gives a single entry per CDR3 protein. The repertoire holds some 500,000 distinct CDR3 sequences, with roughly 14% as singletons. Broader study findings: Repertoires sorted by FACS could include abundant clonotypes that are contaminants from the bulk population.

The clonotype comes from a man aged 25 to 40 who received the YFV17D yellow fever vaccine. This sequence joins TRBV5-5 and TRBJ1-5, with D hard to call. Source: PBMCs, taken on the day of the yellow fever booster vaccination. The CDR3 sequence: CASSRWVDSNQPQHF. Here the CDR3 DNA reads TGTGCCAGCAGCCGGTGGGTCGATAGCAATCAGCCCCAGCATTTT.